This TCR beta chain was captured by sequencing in a study of CD8+ T cells in alopecia areata. Points from the study as a whole: With patients, TCR sharing proved less clear than in mice, a difference possibly related to HLA. Sequencing of scalp tissue also captures the resident alphabeta T cells of normal skin.

The CDR3 is 13 residues long. V was trimmed by 1 base and J by 4 bases, leaving 5 bases between them. Germline V lookup: CDR1 LNHNV, CDR2 YYDKDF (reference sequence). In the case of this clone: The antigen is unknown. This sample includes further DNA sequences coding for the same CDR3.

The treatment was: oral pan-JAK inhibitor, 5-10 mg twice daily. Samples from alopecia areata patients were lesional scalp punch biopsies and peripheral blood. Once RNA had been extracted, it was reverse transcribed into cDNA to act as the sequencing template. Some clones are missing from TCRdb's copy, which holds only in-frame ones; the method was immunoSEQ multiplex PCR. The top ten clones hold under 7% of a sample with 150,000 to 250,000 clones, roughly 60% of them seen once. This clonotype was sampled from a human donor with alopecia areata. The genes are TRBV15 and TRBJ2-1, with D possibly being TRBD1 (5 bases). The sequenced sample was CD4+ T cells sorted from blood, obtained at week 24, from a patient treated with tofacitinib. The CDR3 nucleotides read TGTGCCACCAGCAGAGCAGGGTACAATGAGCAGTTCTTC. Translation: CATSRAGYNEQFF.